The T cell receptor beta chain under discussion was sequenced for a study of blood T cell repertoires in COVID-19. On the study more broadly: The United States, Italy and Spain were the sources of the acute and convalescent COVID-19 samples.

Trimming removed 4 bases from V and 5 bases from J; junction bases left unmatched: 4. The CDR3 runs to 16 residues. CDR1 is MNHEY and CDR2 is SVGAGI in the germline V gene. Per the original methods: Amplifying reference gene primers gave estimates of nucleated cell counts. This table comes from immunoSEQ multiplex PCR, and its TCRdb copy is limited to in-frame clones, with some not included. The DNA was the basis for D and trimming; V, J and clone size are from that table. This table holds some 150,000 clones, just under 80% found once. The V call is TRBV6-5, the J call TRBJ2-3, with 15 bases that match TRBD2. The sequencing input was peripheral blood. This TCR derives from a woman of 80 years or more with acute or convalescent COVID-19. The CDR3 region has the DNA TGTGCCAGCAGTTCCCGGACTAGCGGGAGGGGAGATACGCAGTATTTT. It specifies CASSSRTSGRGDTQYF.